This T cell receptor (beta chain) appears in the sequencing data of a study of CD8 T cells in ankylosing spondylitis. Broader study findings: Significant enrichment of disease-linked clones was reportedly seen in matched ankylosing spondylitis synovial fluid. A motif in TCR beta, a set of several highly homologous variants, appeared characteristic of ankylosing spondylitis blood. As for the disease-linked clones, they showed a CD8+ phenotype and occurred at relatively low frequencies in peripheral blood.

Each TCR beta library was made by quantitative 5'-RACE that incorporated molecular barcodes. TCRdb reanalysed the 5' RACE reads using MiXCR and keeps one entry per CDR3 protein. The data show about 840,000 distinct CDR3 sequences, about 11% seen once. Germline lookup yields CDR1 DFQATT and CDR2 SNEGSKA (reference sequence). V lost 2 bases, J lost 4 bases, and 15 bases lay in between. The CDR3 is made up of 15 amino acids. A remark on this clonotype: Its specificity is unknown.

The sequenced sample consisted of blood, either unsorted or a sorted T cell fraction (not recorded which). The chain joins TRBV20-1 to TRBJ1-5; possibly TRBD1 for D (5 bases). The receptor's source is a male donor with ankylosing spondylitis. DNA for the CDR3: TGCAGTGCTAGATGGGGCTTTCGGGGGAATCAGCCCCAGCATTTT. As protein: CSARWGFRGNQPQHF.